The rows below give T cell receptor beta chains drawn from one sample of a study of resident and recirculating memory T cells in vitiligo. The method was immunoSEQ multiplex PCR; TCRdb's version includes in-frame clones alone and lacks a portion of them. This table has 70,000 to 95,000 clones, 92% appearing once. Sequenced sample: blood. The source of these receptors is a male donor with vitiligo. CDR3s include the opening cysteine and the closing phenylalanine or tryptophan. D genes are given only for firm matches. Clone size is not always given. Where it is, it says once, few, many or a class for expanded clones.

j_call v_call cdr3_length d_call clone_size cdr3_nt cdr3_aa
TRBJ1-1 TRBV5-1 14 TRBD1 . TGCGCCAGCAGCTTGGTCAGGGGGACGAATGAAGCTTTCTTT CASSLVRGTNEAFF
TRBJ2-7 TRBV28 18 . . TGTGCCAGCAGTTTATGGGGGACGTGGGACTCGGCCGGGGAGGAGCAGTACTTC CASSLWGTWDSAGEEQYF
TRBJ2-1 TRBV13 18 TRBD2 . TGTGCCAGCAGCTCTCCTTTAATGGAGCGGGAGTCCTACAATGAGCAGTTCTTC CASSSPLMERESYNEQFF
TRBJ1-2 TRBV6-4 11 . . TGTGCCAGCTGGGGGGACTATGGCTACACCTTC CASWGDYGYTF
TRBJ2-3 TRBV7-3 14 . . TGTGCCAGCAGCTCGGGACTGCCACCCGATACGCAGTATTTT CASSSGLPPDTQYF
TRBJ1-5 TRBV18 13 . . TGTGCCAGCTCACCAGACGGGGATCAGCCCCAGCATTTT CASSPDGDQPQHF
TRBJ2-2 TRBV7-3 15 TRBD2 few TGTGCCAGCAGCCCGGGACTAGCGGATACCGGGGAGCTGTTTTTT CASSPGLADTGELFF
TRBJ1-2 TRBV6-4 19 TRBD1 . TGTGCCAGCAGTGACTCGATTTCGTCTGGGGACAGTCTAAACTATGGCTACACCTTC CASSDSISSGDSLNYGYTF
TRBJ2-3 TRBV4-1 13 . once TGCGCCAGCAGCCAGGTCGCGAGCGATACGCAGTATTTT CASSQVASDTQYF
TRBJ2-3 TRBV5-1 13 . . TGCGCCAGCCGAACCCGGGGCACAGATACGCAGTATTTT CASRTRGTDTQYF
TRBJ1-4 TRBV5-4 15 TRBD1 . TGTGCCAGCAGCTCCTCAGGGGGGCTGAGGGAAAAACTGTTTTTT CASSSSGGLREKLFF
TRBJ2-7 TRBV5-4 12 . . TGTGCCAGCAGCCACCGCGGATACGAGCAGTACTTC CASSHRGYEQYF
TRBJ2-1 TRBV7-6 14 TRBD2 . TGTGCCAGCAGCCCCGCGACTAGCGGGAATGAGCAGTTCTTC CASSPATSGNEQFF
TRBJ2-6 TRBV9 14 . . TGTGCCAGCAGCGGGAGCTCTGGGGCCAACGTCCTGACTTTC CASSGSSGANVLTF
TRBJ2-7 TRBV5-4 14 . . TGTGCCAGCAGCCTTTACAGGGTTAATGACGAGCAGTACTTC CASSLYRVNDEQYF
TRBJ2-5 TRBV5-6 14 . . TGTGCCAGCAGCTTGGAGAGGCAGGGCGAGACCCAGTACTTC CASSLERQGETQYF
TRBJ2-2 TRBV6-4 14 . . TGTGCCAGCAGGGAACAGGGAAACACCGGGGAGCTGTTTTTT CASREQGNTGELFF
TRBJ2-1 TRBV27 11 . . TGTGCCAGCACGGACAACAATGAGCAGTTCTTC CASTDNNEQFF
TRBJ2-5 TRBV7-3 14 TRBD1 . TGTGCCAGCAGCATAACAGGGGGTTCAGAGACCCAGTACTTC CASSITGGSETQYF
TRBJ2-3 TRBV28 16 . . TGTGCCAGCAGTGGGGGGTCCAACGCGAACACAGATACGCAGTATTTT CASSGGSNANTDTQYF
TRBJ2-5 TRBV7-3 14 . . TGTGCCAGCACTCGTTATAGTAACCAAGAGACCCAGTACTTC CASTRYSNQETQYF
TRBJ1-4 TRBV4-3 15 TRBD1 . TGCGCCAGCAGCCAGTACCGGGACAGGGCAGAAAAACTGTTTTTT CASSQYRDRAEKLFF
TRBJ1-2 TRBV5-1 16 . . TGCGCCAGCAGCACAGAACAGGGAGGGGGTAACTATGGCTACACCTTC CASSTEQGGGNYGYTF
TRBJ1-1 TRBV28 15 . . TGTGCCATCCGACCAGGGGCCCGGGGTGACACTGAAGCTTTCTTT CAIRPGARGDTEAFF
TRBJ2-2 TRBV11-3 15 TRBD1 . TGTGCCAGCTACCGACAGGGATTGAACACCGGGGAGCTGTTTTTT CASYRQGLNTGELFF
TRBJ1-6 TRBV6-6 13 . . TGTGCCAGCAGTTACGCGCATAATTCACCCCTCCACTTT CASSYAHNSPLHF
TRBJ1-4 TRBV28 15 . . TGTGCCAGCAGTTTCCCGACAGGCACGGGGGAAAAACTGTTTTTT CASSFPTGTGEKLFF
TRBJ2-2 TRBV9 13 . . TGTGCCAGCGGGACACCGAACACCGGGGAGCTGTTTTTT CASGTPNTGELFF
TRBJ2-7 TRBV5-1 14 . . TGCGCCAGCAGCTTTGGCGGTAATGAGAACGAGCAGTACTTC CASSFGGNENEQYF
TRBJ1-4 TRBV2 13 . . TGTGCCAGCTCGAAGGGAGGTTATGAAAAACTGTTTTTT CASSKGGYEKLFF
TRBJ1-2 TRBV7-8 17 . . TGTGCCAGCAGTACTACTCTGAACAACCCGGGGGTCTATGGCTACACCTTC CASSTTLNNPGVYGYTF
TRBJ1-5 TRBV5-8 15 . . TGTGCCAGCAGCCCCGGACAGTTTAGCAATCAGCCCCAGCATTTT CASSPGQFSNQPQHF
TRBJ1-1 TRBV29-1 11 . . TGCAGCGGCCAAGCGTCTCGGGAAGCTTTCTTT CSGQASREAFF
TRBJ2-7 TRBV7-9 15 TRBD2 . TGTGCCAGCAGCTTACCCTATGGGAGGGCCTCCGAGCAGTACTTC CASSLPYGRASEQYF
TRBJ1-2 TRBV7-9 14 . . TGTGCCAGCAGCTTAGACGCAGGGGCCGGGGGCTACACCTTC CASSLDAGAGGYTF
TRBJ2-5 TRBV2 13 TRBD1 . TGTGCCAGCCAAGGACAGGGGAGGGGGACCCAGTACTTC CASQGQGRGTQYF
TRBJ1-2 TRBV7-9 17 . . TGTGCCAGCAGCTTAGATATAACAGGGCCCTTAACTAATGGCTACACCTTC CASSLDITGPLTNGYTF
TRBJ2-7 TRBV21-1 15 . . TGTGCCAGCAGCACCTTGGCCAGAACCACCTACGAGCAGTACTTC CASSTLARTTYEQYF
TRBJ2-3 TRBV18 15 TRBD2 . TGTGCCAGCTCACCGGCTAGCGCGGGAGCAGATACGCAGTATTTT CASSPASAGADTQYF
TRBJ2-6 TRBV2 16 TRBD1 . TGTGCCAGTATTCAGGGGGTGAGCTCTGGGGCCAACGTCCTGACTTTC CASIQGVSSGANVLTF
TRBJ2-1 TRBV11-2 14 . . TGTGCCAGCAGCTTAGCGGGTTCCTACAATGAGCAGTTCTTC CASSLAGSYNEQFF
TRBJ2-2 TRBV11-3 15 . . TGTGCCAGCAGCCCCCGAAGAAGCGGGTCCGGGGAGCTGTTTTTT CASSPRRSGSGELFF
TRBJ2-5 TRBV7-6 17 . once TGTGCCAGCAGCTTAGTAGGCCCGCAGCCAGGTCAAGAGACCCAGTACTTC CASSLVGPQPGQETQYF
TRBJ2-7 TRBV30 15 TRBD1 . TGTGCCTGGAGCGGGGGACAGGCGATCTCCTACGAGCAGTACTTC CAWSGGQAISYEQYF
TRBJ2-2 TRBV4-3 18 TRBD2 . TGCGCCAGCAGCCAAGATGTCCCGGGAGGGCCGAACACCGGGGAGCTGTTTTTT CASSQDVPGGPNTGELFF
TRBJ2-7 TRBV5-1 14 TRBD2 . TGCGCCAGCAGCACCCTAGAGCGGGGAGTGGAGCAGTACTTC CASSTLERGVEQYF
TRBJ1-2 TRBV7-2 13 . . TGTGCCAGCAGGACGGACAGTAACTATGGCTACACCTTC CASRTDSNYGYTF
TRBJ2-7 TRBV4-3 17 TRBD2 . TGCGCCAGCAGCCAAGACGCTCTAGCGGCGGATCATTACGAGCAGTACTTC CASSQDALAADHYEQYF
TRBJ1-2 TRBV5-1 13 . . TGCGCCAGCAGAGCAACGTCCCCCTATGGCTACACCTTC CASRATSPYGYTF
TRBJ1-2 TRBV2 14 . once TGTGCCAGCAGTGAAGCCCAGGGTTTACTTGGCTACACCTTC CASSEAQGLLGYTF
TRBJ1-2 TRBV28 14 . . TGTGCCAGCAGTTTAGACCCCCAAACGGGTGGCTACACCTTC CASSLDPQTGGYTF